These 2 T cell receptor beta chains were sequenced from one sample in a study of a mutant IDH1 vaccine in newly diagnosed glioma. The time point was: baseline, week 1 (first vaccination visit). Regarding treatment: pre-vaccination baseline after standard-of-care therapy. TCRdb's table, derived via immunoSEQ multiplex PCR, lists solely in-frame clones and lacks some. The sample contains around 92,000 clones, under 90% of which appear only once. The sample here was PBMCs, taken from a glioma patient treated with radiotherapy, temozolomide or both. Receptors originate from a woman aged 50 to 65 with glioma.

The V gene is TRBV19, the J gene TRBJ2-5; D ambiguous. The germline V gene has CDR1 LNHDA and CDR2 SQIVND (reference sequence). This CDR3 has 14 residues. The V gene lost 3 bases and the J gene lost 5 bases, with 13 bases spanning the gap. The CDR3 coding sequence is TGTGCCAGTAGTATTCTACCTTTAGGGGAGACCCAGTACTTC. Amino acid sequence: CASSILPLGETQYF.

The rearrangement uses TRBV5-5 and TRBJ1-2, with TRBD1 identical over 9 bases. The V gene's germline CDR1 is SGHKS and CDR2 YYEKEE (reference sequence). The CDR3 spans 15 residues. Losses at the gene ends were 2 bases for V and 2 bases for J; bases not matched to a gene: 4. CDR3 DNA sequence: TGTGCCAGCAGCTTACAGGGGGCAGTGAACTATGGCTACACCTTC. Its translation is CASSLQGAVNYGYTF.